Presented here are 3 T cell receptor beta chains from one specimen sequenced in a study of cytomegalovirus exposure and HLA in healthy donors. In the PCR, 60 Vbeta and 13 Jbeta primers were used. Clones were sequenced by immunoSEQ multiplex PCR, and TCRdb holds only the in-frame ones, with some missing. The sample shows around 170,000 clones, about four fifths of them seen only once. The sample comprised PBMCs. Source of these receptors: a woman between 45 and 60 years old in good health and CMV-seropositive.

The genes are TRBV2 and TRBJ1-2, with 7 bases matching TRBD1. The CDR3 has 14 amino acids. V trimming: 3 bases; J trimming: 4 bases; junction bases outside the gene matches: 5. Germline V lookup: CDR1 SNHLY, CDR2 FYNNEI. Here the CDR3 reads CASSEERQGYGYTF. The DNA for the CDR3 is TGTGCCAGCAGTGAGGAGCGACAGGGCTATGGCTACACCTTC.

The V gene is TRBV5-4, the J gene TRBJ1-1; TRBD1 matches at 7 bases. Trimming removed 5 bases from V and 2 bases from J; junction bases left unmatched: 9. The germline V gene has CDR1 SGHNT and CDR2 YYREEE (reference sequence). CDR3 size: 15 residues. For the CDR3, the DNA is TGTGCCAGCAGTTACGGGACAGCGCTCAACACTGAAGCTTTCTTT. Translating it yields CASSYGTALNTEAFF.

This chain links TRBV5-6 with TRBJ1-1, with D possibly TRBD1 on 5 matching bases. The CDR3 contains 14 residues. Trimming removed 0 bases from V and 4 bases from J, with 10 bases in between. CDR1 and CDR2 (germline): SGHDT, YYEEEE. CDR3 coding DNA: TGTGCCAGCAGCTTGGTGGGGGAGGGCACTGAAGCTTTCTTT. It is translated as CASSLVGEGTEAFF.